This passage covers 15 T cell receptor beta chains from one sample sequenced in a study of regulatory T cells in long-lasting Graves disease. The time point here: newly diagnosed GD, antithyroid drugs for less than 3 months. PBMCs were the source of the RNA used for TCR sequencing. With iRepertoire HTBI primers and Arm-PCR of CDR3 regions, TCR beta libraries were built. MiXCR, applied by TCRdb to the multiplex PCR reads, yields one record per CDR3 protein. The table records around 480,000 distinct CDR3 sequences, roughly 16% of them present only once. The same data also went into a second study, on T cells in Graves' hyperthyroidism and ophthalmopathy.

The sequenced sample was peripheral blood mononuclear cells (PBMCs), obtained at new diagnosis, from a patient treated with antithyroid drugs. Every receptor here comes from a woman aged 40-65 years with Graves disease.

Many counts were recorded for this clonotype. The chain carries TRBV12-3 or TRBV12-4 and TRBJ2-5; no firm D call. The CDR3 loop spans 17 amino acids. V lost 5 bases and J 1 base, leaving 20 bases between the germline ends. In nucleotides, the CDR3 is TGTGCCAGCAGTCCACTAACAAAGACTGCCCTCCAAGAGACCCAGTACTTC. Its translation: CASSPLTKTALQETQYF.

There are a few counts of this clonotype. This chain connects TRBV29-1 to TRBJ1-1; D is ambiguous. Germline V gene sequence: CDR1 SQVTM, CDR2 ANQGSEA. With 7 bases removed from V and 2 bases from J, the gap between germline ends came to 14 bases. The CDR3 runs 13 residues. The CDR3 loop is CSGLTIGNTEAFF. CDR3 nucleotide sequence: TGCAGCGGACTAACCATAGGTAACACTGAAGCTTTCTTT. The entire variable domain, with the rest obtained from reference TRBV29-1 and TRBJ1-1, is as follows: SAVISQKPSRDICQRGTSLTIQCQVDSQVTMMFWYRQQPGQSLTLIATANQGSEATYESGFVIDKFPISRPNLTFSTLTVSNMSPEDSSIYLCSGLTIGNTEAFFGQGTRLTVV.

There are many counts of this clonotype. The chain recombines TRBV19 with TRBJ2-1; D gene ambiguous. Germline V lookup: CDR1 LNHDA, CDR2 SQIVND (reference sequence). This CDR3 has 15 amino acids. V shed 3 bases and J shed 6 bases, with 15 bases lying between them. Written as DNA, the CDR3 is TGTGCCAGTAGTATTGGGTCCCTTGGCGGCAATGAGCAGTTCTTC. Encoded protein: CASSIGSLGGNEQFF.

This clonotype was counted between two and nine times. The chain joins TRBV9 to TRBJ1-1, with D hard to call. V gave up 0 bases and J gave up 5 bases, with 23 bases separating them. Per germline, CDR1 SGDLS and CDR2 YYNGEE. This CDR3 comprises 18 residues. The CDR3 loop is CASSVGSGGSLVGTEAFF. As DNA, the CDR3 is TGTGCCAGCAGCGTAGGATCGGGAGGGTCTTTAGTAGGGACTGAAGCTTTCTTT.

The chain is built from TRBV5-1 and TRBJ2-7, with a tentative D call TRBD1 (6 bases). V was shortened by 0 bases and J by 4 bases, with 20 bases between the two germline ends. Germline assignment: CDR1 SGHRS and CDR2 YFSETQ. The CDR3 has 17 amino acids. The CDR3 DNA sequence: TGCGCCAGCAGCTTGGACCCACAGGGTTTGGGGATATACGAGCAGTACTTC. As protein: CASSLDPQGLGIYEQYF.

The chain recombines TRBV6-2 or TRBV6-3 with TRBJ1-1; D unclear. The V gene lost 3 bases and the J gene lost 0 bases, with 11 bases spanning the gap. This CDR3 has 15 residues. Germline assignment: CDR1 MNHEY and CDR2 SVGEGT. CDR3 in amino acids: CASSYTITVNTEAFF. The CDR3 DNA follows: TGTGCCAGCAGTTATACAATTACAGTGAACACTGAAGCTTTCTTT.

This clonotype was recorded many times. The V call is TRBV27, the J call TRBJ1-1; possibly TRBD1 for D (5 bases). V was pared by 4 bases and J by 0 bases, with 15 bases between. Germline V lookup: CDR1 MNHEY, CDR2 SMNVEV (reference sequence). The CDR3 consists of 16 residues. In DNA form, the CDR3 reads TGTGCCAGCAGTTCGGCAGGGTGGGGGATGAACACTGAAGCTTTCTTT. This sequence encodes CASSSAGWGMNTEAFF.

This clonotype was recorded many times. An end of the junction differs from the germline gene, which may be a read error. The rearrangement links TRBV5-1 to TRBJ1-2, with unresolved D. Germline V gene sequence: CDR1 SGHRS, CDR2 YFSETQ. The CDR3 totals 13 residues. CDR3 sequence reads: CASSDEEGNGYTF. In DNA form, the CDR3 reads TGTGCCAGCAGCGATGAAGAAGGGAATGGCTACACCTTC. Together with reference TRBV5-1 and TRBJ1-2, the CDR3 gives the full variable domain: KAGVTQTPRYLIKTRGQQVTLSCSPISGHRSVSWYQQTPGQGLQFLFEYFSETQRNKGNFPGRFSGRQFSNSRSEMNVSTLELGDSALYLCASSDEEGNGYTFGSGTRLTVV.

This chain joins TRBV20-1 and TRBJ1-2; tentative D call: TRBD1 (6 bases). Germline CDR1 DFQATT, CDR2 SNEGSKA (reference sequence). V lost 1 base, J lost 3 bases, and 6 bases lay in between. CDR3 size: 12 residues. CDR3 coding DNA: TGCAGTGCTAGAGGGACAGACTATGGCTACACCTTC. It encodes CSARGTDYGYTF.

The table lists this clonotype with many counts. CDR3 in amino acids: CATSRDGTGAVGGYTF. The CDR3 DNA follows: TGTGCCACCAGCAGAGATGGAACGGGAGCGGTTGGGGGCTACACCTTC. The chain couples TRBV15 to TRBJ1-2; D ambiguous. Trimming removed 0 bases at V and 8 bases at J, with 19 bases between. The length of the CDR3 is 16 residues. Per the germline V gene, CDR1 is LNHNV and CDR2 is YYDKDF (reference sequence).

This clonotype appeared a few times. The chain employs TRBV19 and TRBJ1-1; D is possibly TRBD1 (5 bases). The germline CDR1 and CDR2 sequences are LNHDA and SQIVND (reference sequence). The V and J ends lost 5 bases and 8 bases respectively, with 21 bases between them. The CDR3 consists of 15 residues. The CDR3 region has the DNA TGTGCCAGTAGTCTTGAGGCAGGGATTCTTCTCGAAGCTTTCTTT. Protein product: CASSLEAGILLEAFF.

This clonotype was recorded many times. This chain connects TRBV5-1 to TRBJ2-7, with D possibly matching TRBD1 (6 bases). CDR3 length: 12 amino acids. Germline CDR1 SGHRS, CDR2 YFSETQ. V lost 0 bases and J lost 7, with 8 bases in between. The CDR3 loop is CASSLDRAEQYF. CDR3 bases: TGCGCCAGCAGCTTGGACAGGGCTGAGCAGTACTTC.

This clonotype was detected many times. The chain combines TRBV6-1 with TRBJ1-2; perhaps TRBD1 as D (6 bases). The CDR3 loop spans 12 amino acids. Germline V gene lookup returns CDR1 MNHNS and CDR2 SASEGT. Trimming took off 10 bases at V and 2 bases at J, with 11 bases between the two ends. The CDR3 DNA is TGTGCCACACGAACAGGGAACTATGGCTACACCTTC. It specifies CATRTGNYGYTF.

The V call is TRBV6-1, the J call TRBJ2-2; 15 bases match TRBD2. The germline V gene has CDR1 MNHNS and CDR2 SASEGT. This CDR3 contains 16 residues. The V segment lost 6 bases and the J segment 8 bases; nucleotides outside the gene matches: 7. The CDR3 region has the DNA TGTGCCAGCAGGGCTCGGACTAGCGGGGGGGCGGGGGAGCTGTTTTTT. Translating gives CASRARTSGGAGELFF.

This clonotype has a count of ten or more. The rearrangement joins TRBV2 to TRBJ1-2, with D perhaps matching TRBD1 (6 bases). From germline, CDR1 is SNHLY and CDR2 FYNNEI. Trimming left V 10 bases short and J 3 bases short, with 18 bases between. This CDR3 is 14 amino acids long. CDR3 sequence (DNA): TGTGCCAACGGACCGGACAGTAATTACTATGGCTACACCTTC. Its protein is CANGPDSNYYGYTF.